These 30 T cell receptor beta chains originate from one sample sequenced in a study of spatial heterogeneity in lung cancer. The time point is: blood at routine non-recurrence follow-up after resection. TCRdb re-called the 5' RACE reads with MiXCR, one entry per CDR3 protein. Here the sample spans tens of thousands of distinct CDR3 sequences, approximately 7.5% being singletons. This material consisted of PBMCs, taken at follow-up. The receptors were sampled from a male donor with early-stage non-small cell lung cancer.

This clonotype has a handful of counts. V gene TRBV5-8 combines with J gene TRBJ1-1, with D unclear. Trimming removed 0 bases from V and 2 bases from J, with 8 bases in between. The CDR3 consists of 14 residues. Germline loops: CDR1 SGHTS, CDR2 YDEGEE. The CDR3 bases are TGTGCCAGCAGCTTGGGGGCGGTCAACACTGAAGCTTTCTTT. Amino acid sequence: CASSLGAVNTEAFF.

This clonotype was picked up many times. The chain uses TRBV12-3 or TRBV12-4 and TRBJ2-7, with D possibly being TRBD2 (5 bases). Trimming removed 6 bases at V and 4 bases at J, with 19 bases between. This CDR3 is 15 amino acids long. CDR3 sequence (DNA): TGTGCCAGCAGAAGGGCCGGGGATCTTGGGTACGAGCAGTACTTC. It encodes CASRRAGDLGYEQYF.

This clonotype occurred many times. The chain links TRBV5-5 to TRBJ1-5; 9 nucleotides agree with TRBD1. The V and J ends lost 2 bases and 9 bases, in that order; junction bases with no gene match: 18. CDR1 SGHKS and CDR2 YYEKEE come from the germline V gene (reference sequence). The CDR3 extends over 18 amino acids. In DNA, the CDR3 is TGTGCCAGCAGCTTATGGGGTATAGGACAGGGGCGAATGGGGCCCCAGCATTTT. It translates to CASSLWGIGQGRMGPQHF.

This clonotype appeared many times. The chain has TRBV19 and TRBJ2-3, with D perhaps TRBD2 (5 bases). The CDR3 loop spans 14 amino acids. Germline CDR1 LNHDA, CDR2 SQIVND (reference sequence). The germline V and J ends were trimmed by 3 bases and 2 bases, with 9 bases remaining between them. The CDR3 sequence: CASSMVATTDTQYF. Here the CDR3 DNA reads TGTGCCAGTAGTATGGTAGCGACCACAGATACGCAGTATTTT.

This clonotype was found many times. V gene TRBV5-1 combines with J gene TRBJ2-7; TRBD1 aligns across 8 bases. Germline V gene lookup returns CDR1 SGHRS and CDR2 YFSETQ. This CDR3 contains 12 residues. V trimming: 7 bases; J trimming: 5 bases; junction bases outside the gene matches: 5. In nucleotides, the CDR3 is TGCGCCAGCGGCCAGGGGGCCGACGAGCAGTACTTC. Translated, it gives CASGQGADEQYF.

This clonotype has a count of ten or more. The chain joins TRBV12-3 or TRBV12-4 to TRBJ1-3, with D perhaps TRBD1 (6 bases). This CDR3 is 13 amino acids long. V was clipped by 7 bases and J by 4 bases, with 11 bases between them. The CDR3 loop reads CASTYRAGNTIYF. For the CDR3, the DNA is TGTGCCAGCACCTACAGGGCCGGAAACACCATATATTTT.

This clonotype was found many times. The rearrangement uses TRBV6-5 and TRBJ2-1, with D unclear. The CDR3 is made up of 14 amino acids. V was cut by 2 bases and J by 6 bases, with 11 bases left in between. The germline V gene encodes CDR1 MNHEY and CDR2 SVGAGI. The CDR3 protein is CASSYRAVTNEQFF. The CDR3 bases are TGTGCCAGCAGTTACCGGGCCGTTACCAATGAGCAGTTCTTC.

The gene calls are TRBV4-2 and TRBJ1-4, with D maybe TRBD1 (6 bases). CDR1 and CDR2 from the germline V gene are LGHNA and YNFKEQ. The CDR3 totals 16 residues. With 1 base removed from V and 10 bases from J, the gap between germline ends came to 19 bases. CDR3 coding DNA: TGTGCCAGCAGCCAAGTTATGGCCACCGAGGGGGGAAAACTGTTTTTT. Its protein product is CASSQVMATEGGKLFF.

The V call is TRBV2, the J call TRBJ1-1; no clear D gene. The CDR3 covers 10 residues. CDR1 and CDR2 (germline): SNHLY, FYNNEI. V gave up 9 bases and J gave up 7 bases, with 9 bases separating them. DNA of the CDR3: TGTGCCAGTGGAGAGCTTGAAGCTTTCTTT. It is translated as CASGELEAFF.

This clonotype came up many times. V usage is TRBV2 and J usage is TRBJ2-1, with 7 bases matching TRBD1. Trimming took 9 bases from V and 6 from J; bases not matched to a gene: 5. The CDR3 sequence is 12 residues long. Germline assignment: CDR1 SNHLY and CDR2 FYNNEI. CDR3 DNA sequence: TGTGCCAGTCAGCCAGGGGGCAATGAGCAGTTCTTC. Amino acid sequence: CASQPGGNEQFF.

This clonotype was seen at least ten times. J is TRBJ2-3 and V is TRBV7-8; 9 nucleotides line up with TRBD2. This CDR3 is 18 amino acids long. CDR1 is SGHVS and CDR2 is FQNEAQ in the germline V gene. V lost 5 bases, J lost 2 bases, and 14 bases stayed unmatched. The CDR3 spells CASSRELAGRSLTDTQYF. CDR3 nucleotides: TGTGCCAGCAGCAGAGAGCTAGCGGGGAGAAGCCTCACAGATACGCAGTATTTT.

This clonotype was seen many times. The V call is TRBV7-9, the J call TRBJ2-3, with D unclear. Trimming pared 0 bases from V and 2 bases from J, leaving 9 bases between. The CDR3 has 15 residues. The germline gives CDR1 SEHNR, CDR2 FQNEAQ (reference sequence). In nucleotides, the CDR3 is TGTGCCAGCAGCTTAGCTGAAGGTAACACAGATACGCAGTATTTT. Its translation: CASSLAEGNTDTQYF. Complete variable domain (other parts from reference TRBV7-9 and TRBJ2-3): DTGVSQNPRHKITKRGQNVTFRCDPISEHNRLYWYRQTLGQGPEFLTYFQNEAQLEKSRLLSDRFSAERPKGSFSTLEIQRTEQGDSAMYLCASSLAEGNTDTQYFGPGTRLTVL.

This clonotype was seen more than once but under ten times. The chain employs TRBV2 and TRBJ2-1; D is unclear. The CDR3 sequence is 15 residues long. V dropped 7 bases and J dropped 4 bases, with 17 bases sitting between them. The germline gives CDR1 SNHLY, CDR2 FYNNEI. The CDR3 sequence: CASNLQFMVYNEQFF. In DNA, the CDR3 is TGTGCCAGCAACCTACAGTTCATGGTTTACAATGAGCAGTTCTTC.

Ten or more counts support this clonotype. J is TRBJ2-3 and V is TRBV19; a weak D match, TRBD1 (5 bases). Germline V gives CDR1 LNHDA, CDR2 SQIVND (reference sequence). Trimming pared 5 bases from V and 8 bases from J, leaving 14 bases between. The length of the CDR3 is 13 residues. The DNA of the CDR3 is TGTGCCAGTAGTGGACACCTTAGGGGTACGCAGTATTTT. Its protein is CASSGHLRGTQYF.

This clonotype was counted between two and nine times. The V and J genes are TRBV2 and TRBJ1-2; D perhaps matches TRBD1 (5 bases). The CDR3 runs to 14 residues. CDR1 SNHLY and CDR2 FYNNEI come from the germline V gene. V gave up 6 bases and J gave up 0 bases, with 11 bases separating them. CDR3 DNA: TGTGCCAGCAGCCCCGACAGCCCTAACTATGGCTACACCTTC. It is translated as CASSPDSPNYGYTF. Drawing the rest from reference TRBV2 and TRBJ1-2, the complete variable domain is EPEVTQTPSHQVTQMGQEVILRCVPISNHLYFYWYRQILGQKVEFLVSFYNNEISEKSEIFDDQFSVERPDGSNFTLKIRSTKLEDSAMYFCASSPDSPNYGYTFGSGTRLTVV.

This clonotype was seen ten or more times. The chain links TRBV19 to TRBJ2-1; D is unresolved. Germline V CDR1 and CDR2: LNHDA, SQIVND (reference sequence). The germline V and J ends were trimmed by 1 base and 0 bases, with 10 bases remaining between them. CDR3 length: 16 residues. The CDR3: CASSIAPLSSYNEQFF. CDR3 sequence (DNA): TGTGCCAGTAGTATAGCTCCACTCAGCTCCTACAATGAGCAGTTCTTC.

This clonotype was observed many times. This chain joins TRBV29-1 and TRBJ2-3, with a weak D call TRBD2 (5 bases). Germline V gives CDR1 SQVTM, CDR2 ANQGSEA. The CDR3 has 12 amino acids. Trimming stripped 6 bases from V and 2 bases from J, with 9 bases between. The CDR3 region is CSVLRDTDTQYF. In DNA form, the CDR3 reads TGCAGCGTCCTCCGGGACACAGATACGCAGTATTTT.

This clonotype has at least ten counts. The rearrangement uses TRBV25-1 and TRBJ2-3; 10 bases are a match to TRBD2. Losses at the gene ends were 2 bases for V and 6 bases for J; bases not matched to a gene: 17. The CDR3 is made up of 19 amino acids. Germline V gene sequence: CDR1 MGHDK, CDR2 SYGVNS. DNA of the CDR3: TGTGCCAGCAGTGAAAAGACGTACGCTCAGCGGGGGGGCATCGATACGCAGTATTTT. It codes for CASSEKTYAQRGGIDTQYF.

This clonotype came up many times. The rearrangement joins TRBV21-1 to TRBJ2-2. TRBV21-1 corresponds to a pseudogene. This CDR3 has 15 residues. CDR3 region: CASSKGPENTGELFF. As DNA, the CDR3 is TGTGCCAGCAGCAAAGGTCCAGAGAACACCGGGGAGCTGTTTTTT.

This clonotype came up a few times. The rearrangement uses TRBV7-2 and TRBJ2-1; possibly TRBD2 for D (6 bases). Germline values: CDR1 SGHTA, CDR2 FQGNSA. The CDR3 contains 17 residues. With 6 bases removed from V and 9 bases from J, the gap between germline ends came to 27 bases. CDR3 sequence (DNA): TGTGCCAGCAGACCACCTATCCGGGACTCGGTAGTCGGTGAGCAGTTCTTC. Its protein product is CASRPPIRDSVVGEQFF.

The chain uses TRBV2 and TRBJ2-7; 8 bases align to TRBD1. The CDR3 runs to 15 residues. The V segment lost 0 bases and the J segment 2 bases; nucleotides outside the gene matches: 3. Germline assignment: CDR1 SNHLY and CDR2 FYNNEI. The CDR3 spells CASSEAGTGTYEQYF. Written as DNA, the CDR3 is TGTGCCAGCAGTGAAGCCGGGACAGGCACCTACGAGCAGTACTTC.

In this sample, this clonotype turned up many times. V gene TRBV19 combines with J gene TRBJ1-5; TRBD1 aligns across 8 bases. Trimming removed 7 bases from V and 7 bases from J; junction bases left unmatched: 6. Germline V gene data show CDR1 as LNHDA and CDR2 as SQIVND (reference sequence). This CDR3 contains 13 residues. The CDR3 DNA reads TGTGCCAGTACCGTACAGGGGGGACAGCCCCAGCATTTT. Encoded protein: CASTVQGGQPQHF. The variable domain in full, with the rest retrieved from reference TRBV19 and TRBJ1-5, is DGGITQSPKYLFRKEGQNVTLSCEQNLNHDAMYWYRQDPGQGLRLIYYSQIVNDFQKGDIAEGYSVSREKKESFPLTVTSAQKNPTAFYLCASTVQGGQPQHFGDGTRLSIL.

This clonotype was seen repeatedly, ten times or more. V is TRBV30 and J is TRBJ1-2; D might be TRBD1 (5 bases). The CDR3 consists of 17 residues. Deletions cut 6 bases from V and 0 bases from J, with 23 bases between. CDR1 is GTSNPN and CDR2 is SVGIG in the germline V gene (reference sequence). The CDR3 here is CACPLEAHGATNYGYTF. CDR3 sequence (DNA): TGTGCCTGCCCCCTCGAGGCCCATGGGGCGACTAACTATGGCTACACCTTC.

This clonotype showed up many times. The chain recombines TRBV7-2 with TRBJ2-1; D is perhaps TRBD2 (6 bases). V was clipped by 0 bases and J by 6 bases, with 9 bases between them. Germline loops: CDR1 SGHTA, CDR2 FQGNSA. The CDR3 has 14 residues. CDR3 in DNA: TGTGCCAGCAGCTTAGCGGGGGGAGGCAATGAGCAGTTCTTC. Amino acid sequence: CASSLAGGGNEQFF. The whole variable domain, remainder taken from reference TRBV7-2 and TRBJ2-1, is GAGVSQSPSNKVTEKGKDVELRCDPISGHTALYWYRQSLGQGLEFLIYFQGNSAPDKSGLPSDRFSAERTGGSVSTLTIQRTQQEDSAVYLCASSLAGGGNEQFFGPGTRLTVL.

This clonotype showed up just a few times. The gene calls are TRBV2 and TRBJ2-5, with TRBD1 matching over 7 bases. Germline V lookup: CDR1 SNHLY, CDR2 FYNNEI. Unmatched junction bases numbered 15, after V lost 6 bases and J lost 5 bases. The length of the CDR3 is 16 residues. The CDR3 region is CASSDGTASFSETQYF. CDR3 coding DNA: TGTGCCAGCAGCGACGGGACAGCTTCTTTCTCGGAGACCCAGTACTTC.

This clonotype was recorded many times. The V and J genes are TRBV14 and TRBJ2-1; TRBD2 might be the D (6 bases). Per germline, CDR1 SGHDN and CDR2 FVKESK. The CDR3 length is 13 residues. The CDR3: CASSGESYNEQFF. DNA of the CDR3: TGTGCTTCATCGGGGGAATCCTACAATGAGCAGTTCTTC.

This clonotype has a count of ten or more. The V call is TRBV21-1, the J call TRBJ2-2; no check of the table's D call, TRBD2, against the DNA was made. TRBV21-1 is a pseudogene. CDR3 length: 15 amino acids. CDR3 DNA: TGTGCCAGCAGCAAGGGACTAGCGAATACCGGGGAGCTGTTTTTT. Translating it yields CASSKGLANTGELFF.

The V gene is TRBV7-2, the J gene TRBJ2-3; 10 bases line up with TRBD2. CDR1 is SGHTA and CDR2 is FQGNSA in the germline V gene. J was trimmed by 2 bases and V by 3 bases; bases with no gene match: 5. This CDR3 contains 16 residues. CDR3 amino acids: CASSLLAGASTDTQYF. CDR3 sequence (DNA): TGTGCCAGCAGCTTGCTAGCGGGGGCTTCCACAGATACGCAGTATTTT.

The CDR3 sequence is CASSWGTGAGSPLHF. The CDR3 nucleotides are TGTGCCAGCAGTTGGGGGACAGGGGCTGGTTCACCCCTCCACTTT. The chain carries TRBV27 and TRBJ1-6, with 10 bases that match TRBD1. The CDR3 loop spans 15 amino acids. The V gene end was trimmed by 4 bases and the J gene end by 9 bases; junction bases not matched to a gene: 6. Germline loops: CDR1 MNHEY, CDR2 SMNVEV (reference sequence).

This chain joins TRBV9 and TRBJ2-3; 8 bases are shared with TRBD2. V dropped 3 bases and J dropped 0; count of bases not matched to a gene: 3. This CDR3 spans 15 amino acids. Germline-derived CDR1 and CDR2 are SGDLS and YYNGEE. The CDR3 DNA is TGTGCCAGCAGCGCGAGCGGGGGAAGCACAGATACGCAGTATTTT. Amino acids: CASSASGGSTDTQYF.